The rows below give T cell receptor beta chains drawn from one sample of a study of cytomegalovirus exposure and HLA in healthy donors. Sequenced by immunoSEQ multiplex PCR; TCRdb stores in-frame clones only, minus some. The data show some 150,000 clones, about 88% seen once. Sequenced input: PBMCs. All receptors derive from a woman between 18 and 29 years old in good health and CMV-seronegative. Both conserved end residues are part of each CDR3. A D gene is named only where the DNA matches it firmly. Clone size, where shown, is once, few, many, or a class for clones that have expanded.

j_gene	v_gene	d_gene	abundance	CDR3aa	CDR3nt
TRBJ2-2	TRBV10-2	TRBD2	-	CASSLSGGNTGELFF	TGCGCCAGCAGTCTTAGCGGGGGAAACACCGGGGAGCTGTTTTTT
TRBJ1-5	TRBV7-8	-	-	CASSPGERRQPQHF	TGTGCCAGCAGCCCAGGGGAGAGGCGTCAGCCCCAGCATTTT
TRBJ2-1	TRBV7-7	-	-	CASSKSGGHRNEQFF	TGTGCTAGCAGTAAAAGCGGAGGCCACCGCAATGAGCAGTTCTTC
TRBJ2-1	TRBV7-2	TRBD2	-	CASSPAGLPYNEQFF	TGTGCCAGCAGCCCAGCGGGACTGCCATACAATGAGCAGTTCTTC
TRBJ1-4	TRBV6-4	-	-	CAGRRDKVLSSTNEKLFF	TGTGCCGGACGGCGGGATAAAGTATTGAGCTCCACTAATGAAAAACTGTTTTTT
TRBJ1-2	TRBV28	TRBD1	-	CASSLTGGGYGYTF	TGTGCCAGCAGTTTAACAGGGGGAGGCTATGGCTACACCTTC
TRBJ1-6	TRBV10-3	TRBD1	-	CASYSGQGNSPLHF	TGTGCCAGCTACTCGGGACAGGGGAATTCACCCCTCCACTTT
TRBJ1-2	TRBV27	-	-	CASSFGGHYGYTF	TGTGCCAGCAGTTTTGGGGGCCACTATGGCTACACCTTC
TRBJ2-2	TRBV5-4	-	-	CASSLAGDRRELFF	TGTGCCAGCAGCTTGGCCGGGGATAGGCGGGAGCTGTTTTTT
TRBJ2-3	TRBV27	TRBD1	-	CASSFEGQGTDTQYF	TGTGCCAGCAGTTTCGAGGGACAGGGGACAGATACGCAGTATTTT
TRBJ1-3	TRBV7-2	-	few	CASSLRGSSGNTIYF	TGTGCCAGCAGCTTAAGAGGTAGCTCTGGAAACACCATATATTTT
TRBJ2-5	TRBV4-2	TRBD2	-	CASSQDNSGGAETQYF	TGTGCCAGCAGCCAAGATAATAGCGGGGGGGCAGAGACCCAGTACTTC
TRBJ2-7	TRBV7-9	TRBD2	-	CASSPLGTSGYEQYF	TGTGCCAGCAGCCCCCTGGGGACTAGCGGCTACGAGCAGTACTTC
TRBJ2-7	TRBV18	-	once	CASSQESGGNYEQYF	TGTGCCAGCTCACAGGAATCGGGCGGGAACTACGAGCAGTACTTC
TRBJ2-3	TRBV10-3	TRBD2	-	CAISERTSESTDTQYF	TGTGCCATCAGTGAGAGGACTAGCGAGAGCACAGATACGCAGTATTTT
TRBJ1-5	TRBV2	-	-	CASTVQVNQPQHF	TGTGCCAGCACCGTACAGGTCAATCAGCCCCAGCATTTT
TRBJ2-1	TRBV19	TRBD2	-	CASSIASGGINEQFF	TGTGCCAGTAGTATAGCTAGCGGGGGGATCAATGAGCAGTTCTTC
TRBJ2-6	TRBV2	-	-	CASRSLRAGANVLTF	TGTGCCAGCAGATCCCTCCGGGCTGGGGCCAACGTCCTGACTTTC
TRBJ1-1	TRBV30	TRBD1	few	CALNTGVVSEAFF	TGTGCCTTGAACACAGGGGTTGTCTCTGAAGCTTTCTTT
TRBJ2-5	TRBV19	-	-	CALGPFSQETQYF	TGTGCCCTGGGGCCCTTCTCGCAAGAGACCCAGTACTTC
TRBJ1-2	TRBV6-5	TRBD1	-	CASSSTGGSYGYTF	TGTGCCAGCAGTTCCACAGGGGGGAGCTATGGCTACACCTTC
TRBJ2-1	TRBV11-1	-	-	CASSLARAGGSYNEQFF	TGTGCCAGCAGCTTAGCGAGAGCGGGTGGCTCCTACAATGAGCAGTTCTTC
TRBJ2-3	TRBV18	TRBD2	few	CASSSPGIRNRGGFPPRDTDTQYF	TGTGCCAGCTCATCACCCGGGATCCGTAACCGGGGGGGCTTCCCGCCTAGAGACACAGATACGCAGTATTTT
TRBJ2-5	TRBV30	TRBD1	-	CAWSVLPGGWETQYF	TGTGCCTGGAGTGTACTCCCAGGGGGCTGGGAGACCCAGTACTTC
TRBJ2-6	TRBV4-3	-	medium-sized	CASSQEYGGGANVLTF	TGCGCCAGCAGCCAAGAGTACGGGGGTGGGGCCAACGTCCTGACTTTC
TRBJ1-1	TRBV25-1	-	once	CASSESRGSNTEAFF	TGTGCCAGCAGTGAATCAAGGGGCTCGAACACTGAAGCTTTCTTT
TRBJ1-2	TRBV28	-	once	CASRLGGDGYTF	TGTGCCAGCCGCCTCGGGGGGGATGGCTACACCTTC
TRBJ2-2	TRBV6-5	TRBD2	-	CASSPSGRIIGELFF	TGTGCCAGCAGTCCTAGCGGGAGAATCATCGGGGAGCTGTTTTTT
TRBJ2-3	TRBV2	TRBD2	-	CAGRLAGDPDTQYF	TGTGCCGGCAGACTAGCGGGAGATCCAGATACGCAGTATTTT
TRBJ1-3	TRBV29-1	TRBD1	few	CSATGTYSGNTIYF	TGCAGCGCGACAGGGACCTACTCTGGAAACACCATATATTTT
TRBJ1-1	TRBV7-2	-	-	CASSLGSTEAFF	TGTGCCAGCAGCTTAGGTAGCACTGAAGCTTTCTTT
TRBJ2-7	TRBV9	TRBD2	-	CASSEGLMAGDHEQYF	TGTGCCAGCAGCGAGGGGTTAATGGCGGGAGATCACGAGCAGTACTTC
TRBJ2-4	TRBV11-2	TRBD1	-	CASSLRGQGAENIQYF	TGTGCCAGCAGCCTACGGGGACAGGGGGCCGAAAACATTCAGTACTTC
TRBJ1-2	TRBV7-6	TRBD1	-	CASSPRTGGRYGYTF	TGTGCCAGCAGCCCCAGGACAGGGGGCAGGTATGGCTACACCTTC
TRBJ2-7	TRBV5-1	-	-	CASSFASSYEQYF	TGCGCCAGCAGCTTCGCTAGCTCCTACGAGCAGTACTTC
TRBJ2-7	TRBV2	-	-	CASSQRQLLSYEQYF	TGTGCCAGCAGCCAACGACAACTCCTCTCCTACGAGCAGTACTTC
TRBJ2-3	TRBV9	TRBD1	-	CASSLQGAWGRDTQYF	TGTGCCAGCAGCCTTCAGGGGGCGTGGGGTCGGGATACGCAGTATTTT
TRBJ2-7	TRBV7-9	-	-	CASSSKTLKPGLGTYEQYF	TGTGCCAGCAGCTCCAAAACCTTAAAACCCGGACTGGGCACCTACGAGCAGTACTTC
TRBJ1-5	TRBV2	TRBD1	-	CASTRGTGSGQPQHF	TGTGCCAGCACCCGAGGGACAGGGAGCGGACAGCCCCAGCATTTT
TRBJ2-5	TRBV14	TRBD2	-	CASSARGGQETQYF	TGTGCCAGCAGCGCCCGGGGGGGCCAAGAGACCCAGTACTTC
TRBJ2-1	TRBV11-2	TRBD2	-	CASILGSSGRGNEQFF	TGTGCCAGCATTCTAGGGTCTAGCGGGAGGGGGAATGAGCAGTTCTTC
TRBJ1-1	TRBV28	-	-	CASSLDSGAGNTEAFF	TGTGCCAGCAGTTTGGACTCAGGGGCAGGGAACACTGAAGCTTTCTTT
TRBJ2-1	TRBV5-1	-	once	CASSSQANSYNEQFF	TGCGCCAGCAGCTCTCAGGCGAACTCCTACAATGAGCAGTTCTTC
TRBJ1-5	TRBV7-9	TRBD1	once	CASSLGADRGANQPQHF	TGTGCCAGCAGCTTAGGGGCGGACAGGGGGGCGAACCAGCCCCAGCATTTT
TRBJ2-7	TRBV7-2	-	-	CASSLWTYEQYF	TGTGCCAGCAGCTTGTGGACATACGAGCAGTACTTC
TRBJ2-7	TRBV9	-	-	CASSVDGTLSSYEQYF	TGTGCCAGCAGCGTAGACGGGACACTCAGCTCCTACGAGCAGTACTTC
TRBJ2-3	TRBV28	TRBD2	-	CATKTRLGGIAGLTDTQYF	TGTGCCACCAAGACGAGGTTGGGGGGGATAGCGGGACTTACAGATACGCAGTATTTT